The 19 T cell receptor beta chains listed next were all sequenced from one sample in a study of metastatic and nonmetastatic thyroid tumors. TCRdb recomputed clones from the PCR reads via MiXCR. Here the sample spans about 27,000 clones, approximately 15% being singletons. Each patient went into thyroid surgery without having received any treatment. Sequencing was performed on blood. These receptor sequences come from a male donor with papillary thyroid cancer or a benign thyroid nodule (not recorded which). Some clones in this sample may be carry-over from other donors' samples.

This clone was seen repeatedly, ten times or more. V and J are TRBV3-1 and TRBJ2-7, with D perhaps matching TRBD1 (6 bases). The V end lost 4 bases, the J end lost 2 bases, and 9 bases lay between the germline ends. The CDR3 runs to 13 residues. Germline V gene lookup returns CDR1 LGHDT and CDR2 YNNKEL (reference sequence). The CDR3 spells CASSRGQTYEQYF. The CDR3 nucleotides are TGTGCCAGCAGCCGCGGACAGACCTACGAGCAGTACTTC.

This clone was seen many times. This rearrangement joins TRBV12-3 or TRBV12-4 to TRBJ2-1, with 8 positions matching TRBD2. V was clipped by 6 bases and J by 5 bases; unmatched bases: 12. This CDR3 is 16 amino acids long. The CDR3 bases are TGTGCCAGCAGACCCATAGCGGGAAGGGGAAACAATGAGCAGTTCTTC. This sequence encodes CASRPIAGRGNNEQFF.

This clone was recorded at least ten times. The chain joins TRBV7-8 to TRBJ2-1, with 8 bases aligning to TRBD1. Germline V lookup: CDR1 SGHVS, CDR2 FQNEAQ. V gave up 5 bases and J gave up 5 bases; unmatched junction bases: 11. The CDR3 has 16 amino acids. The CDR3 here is CASSVLQGDFHNEQFF. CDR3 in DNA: TGTGCCAGCAGCGTATTACAGGGGGACTTCCACAATGAGCAGTTCTTC.

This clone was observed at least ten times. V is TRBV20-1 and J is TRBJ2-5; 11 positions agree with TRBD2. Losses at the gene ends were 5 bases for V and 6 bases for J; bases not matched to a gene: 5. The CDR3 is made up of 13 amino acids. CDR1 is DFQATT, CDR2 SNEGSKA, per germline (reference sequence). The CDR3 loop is CSALLAGVQTQYF. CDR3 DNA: TGCAGTGCTCTACTAGCGGGGGTACAGACCCAGTACTTC.

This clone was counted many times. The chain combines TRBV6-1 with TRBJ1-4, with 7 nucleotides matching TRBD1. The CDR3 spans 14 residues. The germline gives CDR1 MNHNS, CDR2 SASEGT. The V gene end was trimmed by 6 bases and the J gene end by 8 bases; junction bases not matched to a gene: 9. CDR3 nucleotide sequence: TGTGCCAGCAGGGCAACAGGGGTTCGAGAAAAACTGTTTTTT. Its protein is CASRATGVREKLFF.

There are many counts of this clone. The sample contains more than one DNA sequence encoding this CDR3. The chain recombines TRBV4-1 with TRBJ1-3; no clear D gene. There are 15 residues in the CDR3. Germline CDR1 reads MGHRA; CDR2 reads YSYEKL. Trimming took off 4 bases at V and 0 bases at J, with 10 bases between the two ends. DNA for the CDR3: TGCGCCAGCAGCCGAGAGCCTTCCTCTGGAAACACCATATATTTT. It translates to CASSREPSSGNTIYF.

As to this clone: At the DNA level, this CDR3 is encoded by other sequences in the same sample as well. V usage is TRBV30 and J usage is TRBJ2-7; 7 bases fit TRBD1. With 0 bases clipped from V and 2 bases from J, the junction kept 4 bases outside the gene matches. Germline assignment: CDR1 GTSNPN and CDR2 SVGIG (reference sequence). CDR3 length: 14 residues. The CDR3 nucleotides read TGTGCCTGGAGTGTGGCCGGGACAGCCTACGAGCAGTACTTC. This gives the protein CAWSVAGTAYEQYF.

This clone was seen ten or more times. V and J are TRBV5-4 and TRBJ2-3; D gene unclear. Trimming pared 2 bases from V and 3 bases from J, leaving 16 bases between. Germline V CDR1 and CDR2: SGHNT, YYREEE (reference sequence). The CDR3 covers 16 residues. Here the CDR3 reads CASSFMRSQKTDTQYF. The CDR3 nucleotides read TGTGCCAGCAGCTTCATGCGGTCCCAAAAAACAGATACGCAGTATTTT.

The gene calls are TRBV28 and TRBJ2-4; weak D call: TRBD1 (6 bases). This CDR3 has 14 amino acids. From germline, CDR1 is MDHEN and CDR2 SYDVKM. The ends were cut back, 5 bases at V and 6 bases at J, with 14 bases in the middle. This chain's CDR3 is CASSPAGTLNIQYF. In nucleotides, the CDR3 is TGTGCCAGCAGTCCGGCCGGGACACTAAACATTCAGTACTTC.

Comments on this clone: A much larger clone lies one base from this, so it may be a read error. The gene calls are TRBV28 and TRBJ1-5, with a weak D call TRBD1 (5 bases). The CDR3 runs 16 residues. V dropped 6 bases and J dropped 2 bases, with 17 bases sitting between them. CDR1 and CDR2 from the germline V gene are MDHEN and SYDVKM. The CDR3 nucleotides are TGTGCCAGCAGGGTGGGGGAGGGAGGAGGCAATCAGCCCCAGCATTTT. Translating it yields CASRVGEGGGNQPQHF.

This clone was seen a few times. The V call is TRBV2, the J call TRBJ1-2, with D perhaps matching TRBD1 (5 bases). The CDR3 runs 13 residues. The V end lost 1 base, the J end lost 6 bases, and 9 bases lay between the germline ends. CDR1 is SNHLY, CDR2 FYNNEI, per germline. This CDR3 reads CASSEDRQHGYTF. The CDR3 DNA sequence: TGTGCCAGCAGTGAAGACAGGCAGCATGGCTACACCTTC.

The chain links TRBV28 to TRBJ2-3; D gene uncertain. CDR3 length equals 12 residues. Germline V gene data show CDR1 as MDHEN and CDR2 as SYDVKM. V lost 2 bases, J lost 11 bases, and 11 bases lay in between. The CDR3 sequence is CASSLAVRMQYF. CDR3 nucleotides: TGTGCCAGCAGTTTAGCCGTGAGGATGCAGTATTTT. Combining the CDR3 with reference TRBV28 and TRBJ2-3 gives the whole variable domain DVKVTQSSRYLVKRTGEKVFLECVQDMDHENMFWYRQDPGLGLRLIYFSYDVKMKEKGDIPEGYSVSREKKERFSLILESASTNQTSMYLCASSLAVRMQYFGPGTRLTVL.

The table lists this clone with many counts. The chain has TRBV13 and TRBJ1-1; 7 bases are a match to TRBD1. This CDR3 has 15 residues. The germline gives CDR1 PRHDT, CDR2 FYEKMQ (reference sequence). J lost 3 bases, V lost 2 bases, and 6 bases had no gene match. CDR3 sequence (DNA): TGTGCCAGCAGCTTATTACAGGGGCGGGACACTGAAGCTTTCTTT. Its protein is CASSLLQGRDTEAFF. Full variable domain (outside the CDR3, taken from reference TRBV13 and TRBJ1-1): AAGVIQSPRHLIKEKRETATLKCYPIPRHDTVYWYQQGPGQDPQFLISFYEKMQSDKGSIPDRFSAQQFSDYHSELNMSSLELGDSALYFCASSLLQGRDTEAFFGQGTRLTVV.

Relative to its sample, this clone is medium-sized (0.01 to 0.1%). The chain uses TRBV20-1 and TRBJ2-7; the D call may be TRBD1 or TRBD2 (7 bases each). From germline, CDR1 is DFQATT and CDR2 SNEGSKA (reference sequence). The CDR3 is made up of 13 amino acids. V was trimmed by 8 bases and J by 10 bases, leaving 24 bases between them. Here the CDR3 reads CSTPGGRGIGQYF. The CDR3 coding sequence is TGCAGTACGCCGGGGGGCAGGGGGATCGGACAGTACTTC.

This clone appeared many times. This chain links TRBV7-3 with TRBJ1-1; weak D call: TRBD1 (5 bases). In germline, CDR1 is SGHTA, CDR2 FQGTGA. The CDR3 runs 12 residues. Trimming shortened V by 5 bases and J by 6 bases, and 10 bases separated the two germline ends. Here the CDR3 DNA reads TGTGCCAGCAGCGTCGGGGACGCTGAAGCTTTCTTT. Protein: CASSVGDAEAFF.

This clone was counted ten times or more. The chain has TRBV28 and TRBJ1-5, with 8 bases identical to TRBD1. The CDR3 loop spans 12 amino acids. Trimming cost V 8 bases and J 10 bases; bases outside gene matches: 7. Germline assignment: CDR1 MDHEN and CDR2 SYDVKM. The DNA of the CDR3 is TGTGCCAGCGGTGTGGACAGGGTACCCCAGCATTTT. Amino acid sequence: CASGVDRVPQHF.

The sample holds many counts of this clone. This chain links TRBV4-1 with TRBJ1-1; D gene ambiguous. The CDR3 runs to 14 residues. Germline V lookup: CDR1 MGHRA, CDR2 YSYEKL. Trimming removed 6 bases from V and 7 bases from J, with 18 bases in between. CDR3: CASRGLTDGLEAFF. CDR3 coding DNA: TGCGCCAGCAGAGGGCTTACGGACGGGCTTGAAGCTTTCTTT.

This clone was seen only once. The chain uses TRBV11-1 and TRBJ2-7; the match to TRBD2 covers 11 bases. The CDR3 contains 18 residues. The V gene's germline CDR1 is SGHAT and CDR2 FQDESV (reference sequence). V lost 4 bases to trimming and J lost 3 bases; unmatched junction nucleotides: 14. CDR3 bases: TGTGCCAGCAGCTCGTTAGCGGGAGGGAAGGATGGGGACTACGAGCAGTACTTC. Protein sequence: CASSSLAGGKDGDYEQYF.

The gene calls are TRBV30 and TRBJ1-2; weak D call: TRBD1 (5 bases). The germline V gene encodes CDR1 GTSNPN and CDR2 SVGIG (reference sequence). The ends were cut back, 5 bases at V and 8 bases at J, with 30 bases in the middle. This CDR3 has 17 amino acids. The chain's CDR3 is CAWHRPTTGLAPLGYTF. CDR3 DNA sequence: TGTGCCTGGCATAGACCGACAACAGGACTCGCCCCTCTCGGCTACACCTTC.